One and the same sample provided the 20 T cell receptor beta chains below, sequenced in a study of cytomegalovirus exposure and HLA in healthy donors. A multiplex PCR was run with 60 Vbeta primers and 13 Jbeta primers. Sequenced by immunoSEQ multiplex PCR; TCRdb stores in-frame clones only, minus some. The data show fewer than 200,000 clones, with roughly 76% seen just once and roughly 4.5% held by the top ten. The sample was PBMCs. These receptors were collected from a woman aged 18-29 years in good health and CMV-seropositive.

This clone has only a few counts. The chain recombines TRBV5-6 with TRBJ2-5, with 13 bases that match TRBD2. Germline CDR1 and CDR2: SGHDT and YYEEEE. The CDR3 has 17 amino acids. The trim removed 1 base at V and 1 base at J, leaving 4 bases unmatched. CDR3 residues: CASSLLLAGGPQETQYF. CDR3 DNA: TGTGCCAGCAGCTTGTTACTAGCGGGGGGGCCCCAAGAGACCCAGTACTTC.

The CDR3 DNA reads TGTGCCAGCTCACCAACGACAGGGATTACTCTCTCTGGAAACACCATATATTTT. The encoded protein is CASSPTTGITLSGNTIYF. The gene calls are TRBV18 and TRBJ1-3; 7 bases line up with TRBD1. Germline lookup yields CDR1 KGHSH and CDR2 LQKENI. J was trimmed by 0 bases and V by 2 bases; bases with no gene match: 10. The CDR3 has 18 amino acids.

The CDR3 region has the DNA TGTGCCAGCTCACCCCCGGCGGGGGGGGCCAATGAGCAGTTCTTC. Amino acids: CASSPPAGGANEQFF. The chain has TRBV18 and TRBJ2-1, with 9 bases lining up with TRBD2. V was pared by 3 bases and J by 6 bases, with 6 bases of the junction left unmatched. Per the germline V gene, CDR1 is KGHSH and CDR2 is LQKENI. This CDR3 contains 15 residues.

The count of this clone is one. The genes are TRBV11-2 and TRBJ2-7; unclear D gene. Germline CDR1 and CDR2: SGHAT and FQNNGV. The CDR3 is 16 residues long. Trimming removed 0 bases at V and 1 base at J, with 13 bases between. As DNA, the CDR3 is TGTGCCAGCAGCTTAGAGGTCCGCCGACTGTCCTACGAGCAGTACTTC. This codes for CASSLEVRRLSYEQYF. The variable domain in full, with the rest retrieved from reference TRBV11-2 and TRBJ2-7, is EAGVAQSPRYKIIEKRQSVAFWCNPISGHATLYWYQQILGQGPKLLIQFQNNGVVDDSQLPKDRFSAERLKGVDSTLKIQPAKLEDSAVYLCASSLEVRRLSYEQYFGPGTRLTVT.

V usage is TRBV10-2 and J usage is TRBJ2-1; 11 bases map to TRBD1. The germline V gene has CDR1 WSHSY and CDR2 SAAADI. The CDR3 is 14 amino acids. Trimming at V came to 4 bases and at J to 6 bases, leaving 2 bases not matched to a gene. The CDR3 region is CASSGDRGGNEQFF. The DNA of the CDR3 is TGCGCCAGCAGTGGGGACAGGGGGGGCAATGAGCAGTTCTTC.

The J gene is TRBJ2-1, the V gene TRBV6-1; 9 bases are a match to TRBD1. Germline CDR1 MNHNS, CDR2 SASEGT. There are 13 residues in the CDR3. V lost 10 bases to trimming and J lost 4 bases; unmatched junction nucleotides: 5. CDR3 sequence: CATLDRGYNEQFF. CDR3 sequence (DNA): TGTGCCACCCTGGACAGGGGATACAATGAGCAGTTCTTC.

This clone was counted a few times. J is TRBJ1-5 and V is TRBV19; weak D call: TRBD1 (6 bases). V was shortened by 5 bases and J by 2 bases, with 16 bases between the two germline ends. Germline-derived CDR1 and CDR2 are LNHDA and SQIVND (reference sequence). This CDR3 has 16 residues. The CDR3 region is CASSLFFNRGNQPQHF. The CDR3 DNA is TGTGCCAGTAGTCTTTTTTTTAACAGGGGCAATCAGCCCCAGCATTTT.

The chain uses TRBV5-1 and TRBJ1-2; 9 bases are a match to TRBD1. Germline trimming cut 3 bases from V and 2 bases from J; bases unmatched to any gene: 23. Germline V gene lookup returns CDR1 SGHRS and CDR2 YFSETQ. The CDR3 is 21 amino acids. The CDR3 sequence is CASSSVPGQGEGTTLNYGYTF. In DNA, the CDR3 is TGCGCCAGCAGCTCCGTCCCGGGACAGGGTGAGGGTACTACCTTGAACTATGGCTACACCTTC. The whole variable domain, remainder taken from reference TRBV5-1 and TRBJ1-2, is KAGVTQTPRYLIKTRGQQVTLSCSPISGHRSVSWYQQTPGQGLQFLFEYFSETQRNKGNFPGRFSGRQFSNSRSEMNVSTLELGDSALYLCASSSVPGQGEGTTLNYGYTFGSGTRLTVV.

The CDR3 sequence: CASSLDGGNSNQPQHF. The CDR3 DNA reads as TGCGCCAGCAGCTTGGACGGCGGAAATAGCAATCAGCCCCAGCATTTT. V is TRBV5-1 and J is TRBJ1-5, with D uncertain. This CDR3 contains 16 residues. CDR1 is SGHRS and CDR2 is YFSETQ in the germline V gene. Between the trimmed V and J ends, which lost 0 bases and 0 bases, there was a span of 10 bases.

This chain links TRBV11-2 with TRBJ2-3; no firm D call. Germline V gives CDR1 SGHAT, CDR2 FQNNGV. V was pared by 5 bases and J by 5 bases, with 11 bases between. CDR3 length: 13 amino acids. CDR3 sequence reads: CASSPWAEDTQYF. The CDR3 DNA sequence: TGTGCCAGCAGCCCCTGGGCAGAAGATACGCAGTATTTT.

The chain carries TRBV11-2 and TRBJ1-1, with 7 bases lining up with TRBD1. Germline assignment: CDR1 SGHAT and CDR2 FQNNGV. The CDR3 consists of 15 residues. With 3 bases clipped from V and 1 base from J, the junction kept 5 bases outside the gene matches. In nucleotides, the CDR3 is TGTGCCAGCAGCTTGGAGGGGGCACGGAACACTGAAGCTTTCTTT. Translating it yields CASSLEGARNTEAFF.

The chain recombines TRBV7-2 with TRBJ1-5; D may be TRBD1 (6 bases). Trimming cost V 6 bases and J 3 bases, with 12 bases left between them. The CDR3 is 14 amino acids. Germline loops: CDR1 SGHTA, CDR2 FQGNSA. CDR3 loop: CASSYRDINQPQHF. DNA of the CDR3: TGTGCCAGCAGTTACCGGGACATCAATCAGCCCCAGCATTTT.

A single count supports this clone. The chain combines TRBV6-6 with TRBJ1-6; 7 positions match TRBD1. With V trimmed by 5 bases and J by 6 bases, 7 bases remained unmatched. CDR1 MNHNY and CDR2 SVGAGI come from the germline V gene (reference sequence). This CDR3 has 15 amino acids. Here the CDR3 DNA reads TGTGCCAGCAGTACGGTTCAGGGGGGTAATTCACCCCTCCACTTT. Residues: CASSTVQGGNSPLHF.

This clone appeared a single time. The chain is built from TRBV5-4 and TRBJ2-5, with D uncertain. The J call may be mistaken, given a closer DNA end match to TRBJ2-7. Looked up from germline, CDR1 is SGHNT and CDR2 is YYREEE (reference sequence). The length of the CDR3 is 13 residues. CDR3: CASSLGRSYEQYF. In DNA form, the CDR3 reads TGTGCCAGCAGCTTGGGACGGAGCTACGAGCAGTACTTC.

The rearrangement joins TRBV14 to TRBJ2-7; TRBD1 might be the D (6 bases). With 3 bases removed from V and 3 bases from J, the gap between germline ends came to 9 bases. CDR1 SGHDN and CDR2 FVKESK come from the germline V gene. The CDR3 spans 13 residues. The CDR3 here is CASSHYRDYEQYF. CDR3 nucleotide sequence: TGTGCCAGCAGCCACTACAGGGACTACGAGCAGTACTTC.

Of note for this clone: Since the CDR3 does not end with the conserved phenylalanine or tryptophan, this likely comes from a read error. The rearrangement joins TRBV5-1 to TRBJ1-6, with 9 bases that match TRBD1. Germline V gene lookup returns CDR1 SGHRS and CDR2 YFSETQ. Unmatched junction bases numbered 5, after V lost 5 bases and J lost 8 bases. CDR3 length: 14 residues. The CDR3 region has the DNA TGCGCCAGCAGTTTAGACAGGGGGGATTCACCCCTCCACCTT. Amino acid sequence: CASSLDRGDSPLHL.

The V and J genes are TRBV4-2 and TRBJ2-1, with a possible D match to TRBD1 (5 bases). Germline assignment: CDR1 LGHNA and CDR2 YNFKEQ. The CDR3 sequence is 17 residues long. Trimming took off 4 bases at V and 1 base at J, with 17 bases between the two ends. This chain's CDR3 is CASSRGDLDVSYNEQFF. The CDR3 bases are TGTGCCAGCAGCCGGGGCGACCTCGACGTTTCCTACAATGAGCAGTTCTTC.

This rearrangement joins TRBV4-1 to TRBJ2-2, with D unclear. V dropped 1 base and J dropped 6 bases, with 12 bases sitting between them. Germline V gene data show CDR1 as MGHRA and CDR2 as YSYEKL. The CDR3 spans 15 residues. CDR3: CASSQGAKSAGELFF. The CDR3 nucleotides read TGCGCCAGCAGCCAAGGAGCTAAGTCGGCCGGGGAGCTGTTTTTT.

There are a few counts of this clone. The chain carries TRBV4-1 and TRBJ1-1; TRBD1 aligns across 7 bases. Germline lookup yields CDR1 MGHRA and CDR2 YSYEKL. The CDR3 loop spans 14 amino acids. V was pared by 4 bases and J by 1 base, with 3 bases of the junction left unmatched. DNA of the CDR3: TGCGCCAGCAGCCCCAGGGGGGAGAACACTGAAGCTTTCTTT. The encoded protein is CASSPRGENTEAFF.

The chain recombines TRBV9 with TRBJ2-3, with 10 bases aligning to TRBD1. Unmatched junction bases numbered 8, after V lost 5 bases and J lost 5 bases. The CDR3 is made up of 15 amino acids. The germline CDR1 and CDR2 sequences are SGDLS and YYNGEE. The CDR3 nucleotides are TGTGCCAGCAGAAAAACCGGGACAGGGGAAGATACGCAGTATTTT. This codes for CASRKTGTGEDTQYF. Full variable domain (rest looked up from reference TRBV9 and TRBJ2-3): DSGVTQTPKHLITATGQRVTLRCSPRSGDLSVYWYQQSLDQGLQFLIQYYNGEERAKGNILERFSAQQFPDLHSELNLSSLELGDSALYFCASRKTGTGEDTQYFGPGTRLTVL.